This TCR beta chain was profiled in a study of patients and donors after allogeneic stem cell transplantation. This clonotype was found a few times. TCRdb analysed the RT-PCR reads with MiXCR anew, one entry per CDR3 protein. The sample lists approximately 33,000 distinct CDR3 sequences; over 6.5% were seen once. V shed 4 bases and J shed 3 bases, with 16 bases lying between them. The CDR3 extends over 15 amino acids. The germline V gene has CDR1 LNHDA and CDR2 SQIVND (reference sequence). The chain combines TRBV19 with TRBJ2-7; possibly TRBD1 for D (6 bases). The receptor comes from a human donor who was either an allogeneic HSCT recipient or a stem cell or donor lymphocyte infusion donor (not recorded which). It is not recorded whose cells these are; they may come from a transplant donor. Sequencing input: blood, either unsorted or a sorted T cell fraction (not recorded which). This chain's CDR3 is CASSTVAGDNYEQYF. The CDR3 DNA reads TGTGCCAGTAGTACTGTGGCAGGGGATAACTACGAGCAGTACTTC. The variable domain in full, with the rest retrieved from reference TRBV19 and TRBJ2-7, is DGGITQSPKYLFRKEGQNVTLSCEQNLNHDAMYWYRQDPGQGLRLIYYSQIVNDFQKGDIAEGYSVSREKKESFPLTVTSAQKNPTAFYLCASSTVAGDNYEQYFGPGTRLTVT.